The rows below give T cell receptor beta chains drawn from one sample of a study of blood T cell repertoires in COVID-19. The repertoire was sequenced with immunoSEQ multiplex PCR; TCRdb's copy has only in-frame clones and lacks some. Found here are tens of thousands of clones, more than 75% of them singletons; the top ten hold around 15%. The sequenced sample was peripheral blood. These receptors were obtained from a human donor with active COVID-19. The donor label of this sample is uncertain. CDR3s include the opening cysteine and the closing phenylalanine or tryptophan. Fields, in order: V gene, J gene, D gene, clone size, CDR3 protein, CDR3 DNA. D genes are given only for firm matches. Expanded clones get a size class; other rows say once, few or many, or leave the size out.

V: TRBV5-5
J: TRBJ2-6
D: TRBD1
size: NA
CDR3: CASSYGGQVSGANVLTF
DNA: TGTGCCAGCAGCTATGGGGGACAGGTATCCGGGGCCAACGTCCTGACTTTC

V: TRBV5-8
J: TRBJ1-4
D: TRBD1
size: NA
CDR3: CASSSGGQATNEKLFF
DNA: TGTGCCAGCAGCTCCGGTGGACAGGCAACTAATGAAAAACTGTTTTTT

V: TRBV19
J: TRBJ2-4
D: NA
size: NA
CDR3: CATRRGNIQYF
DNA: TGTGCCACCCGCAGAGGAAACATTCAGTACTTC

V: TRBV5-1
J: TRBJ1-1
D: NA
size: NA
CDR3: CASSFQNRDTEAFF
DNA: TGCGCCAGCAGCTTCCAAAATCGGGACACTGAAGCTTTCTTT

V: TRBV5-4
J: TRBJ1-2
D: NA
size: NA
CDR3: CASSFDGNYGYTF
DNA: TGTGCCAGCAGCTTCGACGGGAACTATGGCTACACCTTC

V: TRBV10-3
J: TRBJ2-3
D: TRBD2
size: NA
CDR3: CAISTGGSTDTQYF
DNA: TGTGCCATCTCTACGGGGGGGAGCACAGATACGCAGTATTTT

V: TRBV3-1/TRBV3-2
J: TRBJ2-4
D: TRBD2
size: NA
CDR3: CASSRTYRTSGGAGKNIQYF
DNA: TGTGCCAGCAGCCGCACCTACCGGACTAGCGGGGGGGCTGGCAAAAACATTCAGTACTTC

V: TRBV27
J: TRBJ2-5
D: NA
size: NA
CDR3: CASSFTGEETQYF
DNA: TGTGCCAGCAGTTTTACGGGGGAAGAGACCCAGTACTTC

V: TRBV7-2
J: TRBJ1-1
D: TRBD1
size: few
CDR3: CASSPGRTGGFGEAFF
DNA: TGTGCCAGCAGCCCGGGTCGGACAGGGGGCTTCGGGGAAGCTTTCTTT

V: TRBV5-1
J: TRBJ1-2
D: TRBD1
size: NA
CDR3: CASSLGGQGWTYGYTF
DNA: TGCGCCAGCAGCCTGGGGGGACAGGGGTGGACCTATGGCTACACCTTC

V: TRBV7-2
J: TRBJ2-5
D: NA
size: NA
CDR3: CASSSGQETQYF
DNA: TGTGCCAGCAGCTCGGGCCAAGAGACCCAGTACTTC

V: TRBV3-1/TRBV3-2
J: TRBJ2-7
D: NA
size: NA
CDR3: CASSQNSYGSYEQYF
DNA: TGTGCCAGCAGCCAAAACTCATATGGCTCCTACGAGCAGTACTTC

V: TRBV6-5
J: TRBJ1-1
D: TRBD1
size: NA
CDR3: CASSYSRLSGGTEAFF
DNA: TGTGCCAGCAGTTACTCGAGACTCTCAGGGGGCACTGAAGCTTTCTTT

V: TRBV4-3
J: TRBJ2-2
D: NA
size: once
CDR3: CASSLPGGPGELFF
DNA: TGCGCCAGCAGCCTGCCAGGAGGGCCTGGGGAGCTGTTTTTT

V: TRBV19
J: TRBJ1-5
D: TRBD1
size: NA
CDR3: CASSIYWTGDSNQPQHF
DNA: TGTGCCAGTAGTATATATTGGACAGGGGATAGCAATCAGCCCCAGCATTTT

V: TRBV4-3
J: TRBJ1-1
D: NA
size: NA
CDR3: CASSQDWTSNTEAFF
DNA: TGCGCCAGCAGCCAAGACTGGACATCGAACACTGAAGCTTTCTTT

V: TRBV7-8
J: TRBJ1-3
D: TRBD1
size: NA
CDR3: CASSQTGNPGNTIYF
DNA: TGTGCCAGCAGCCAGACAGGGAACCCTGGAAACACCATATATTTT

V: TRBV25-1
J: TRBJ1-2
D: NA
size: few
CDR3: CASSPGDYGYTF
DNA: TGTGCCAGCAGTCCCGGGGACTATGGCTACACCTTC

V: TRBV6-2/TRBV6-3
J: TRBJ2-3
D: NA
size: NA
CDR3: CASSNRDNYRTDTQYF
DNA: TGTGCCAGCAGCAACCGGGACAACTACCGCACAGATACGCAGTATTTT

V: TRBV3-1/TRBV3-2
J: TRBJ1-4
D: TRBD1
size: NA
CDR3: CASSPNGQGRGKTVF
DNA: TGTGCCAGCAGCCCAAACGGACAGGGGAGAGGAAAAACTGTTTTT

V: TRBV4-1
J: TRBJ2-2
D: TRBD1
size: once
CDR3: CASSQQGQLSMGTGELFF
DNA: TGCGCCAGCAGCCAACAGGGACAGCTATCTATGGGAACCGGGGAGCTGTTTTTT

V: TRBV11-2
J: TRBJ2-3
D: NA
size: NA
CDR3: CASSLARDRKWRTDTQYF
DNA: TGTGCCAGCAGCTTAGCCCGAGACAGGAAGTGGCGGACAGATACGCAGTATTTT

V: TRBV9
J: TRBJ1-1
D: NA
size: NA
CDR3: CASSVAGALEAFF
DNA: TGTGCCAGCAGCGTAGCAGGGGCCCTTGAAGCTTTCTTT

V: TRBV13
J: TRBJ1-1
D: TRBD1
size: NA
CDR3: CASSLRRGFETFF
DNA: TGTGCCAGCAGCCTGCGCAGGGGGTTTGAAACTTTCTTT

V: TRBV13
J: TRBJ1-2
D: NA
size: NA
CDR3: CASSLRVKGYTF
DNA: TGTGCCAGCAGCTTGAGGGTGAAGGGCTACACCTTC

V: TRBV11-2
J: TRBJ1-6
D: NA
size: NA
CDR3: CASSSRTGIGNSPLHF
DNA: TGTGCCAGCAGCTCGAGAACAGGGATCGGGAATTCACCCCTCCACTTT

V: TRBV29-1
J: TRBJ2-7
D: TRBD2
size: NA
CDR3: CSVARTSGGDEQYF
DNA: TGCAGCGTAGCCCGGACTAGCGGGGGGGACGAGCAGTACTTC

V: TRBV29-1
J: TRBJ1-2
D: TRBD1
size: NA
CDR3: CSVRTGDGYTF
DNA: TGCAGCGTTCGGACAGGGGATGGCTACACCTTC

V: TRBV6-2/TRBV6-3
J: TRBJ2-1
D: TRBD2
size: NA
CDR3: CASSPGGGYYNEQFF
DNA: TGTGCCAGCAGTCCCGGGGGGGGGTACTACAATGAGCAGTTCTTC

V: TRBV18
J: TRBJ1-4
D: TRBD1
size: NA
CDR3: CASSPGLRGLTNEKLFF
DNA: TGTGCCAGCTCACCAGGCCTCAGGGGGCTTACTAATGAAAAACTGTTTTTT

V: TRBV6-5
J: TRBJ1-5
D: NA
size: NA
CDR3: CASSRDQGAQPQHF
DNA: TGTGCCAGCAGCCGCGATCAAGGGGCCCAGCCCCAGCATTTT

V: TRBV21-1
J: TRBJ1-2
D: NA
size: NA
CDR3: CASSKDRRGGARYGYTF
DNA: TGTGCCAGCAGCAAAGACCGAAGGGGGGGGGCACGGTATGGCTACACCTTC

V: TRBV10-3
J: TRBJ1-2
D: NA
size: few
CDR3: CAISELVLANYGYTF
DNA: TGTGCCATCAGTGAGCTAGTCCTAGCTAACTATGGCTACACCTTC

V: TRBV3-1/TRBV3-2
J: TRBJ2-1
D: TRBD2
size: NA
CDR3: CASTLSGLSYNEQFF
DNA: TGTGCCAGCACCCTTAGCGGGCTCTCCTACAATGAGCAGTTCTTC

V: TRBV30
J: TRBJ1-3
D: NA
size: NA
CDR3: CAWSGAQGQLENTIYF
DNA: TGTGCCTGGAGTGGCGCGCAAGGACAGTTAGAAAACACCATATATTTT

V: TRBV20-1
J: TRBJ2-1
D: NA
size: NA
CDR3: CSARVSDEQFF
DNA: TGCAGTGCTAGAGTTTCTGATGAGCAGTTCTTC

V: TRBV4-1
J: TRBJ2-1
D: TRBD2
size: once
CDR3: CASSQDGASGVRNEQFF
DNA: TGCGCCAGCAGCCAAGATGGGGCCAGCGGGGTTCGGAATGAGCAGTTCTTC

V: TRBV3-1/TRBV3-2
J: TRBJ1-2
D: NA
size: NA
CDR3: CASSQIQSYGYTF
DNA: TGTGCCAGCAGCCAAATCCAGTCGTATGGCTACACCTTC

V: TRBV6-5
J: TRBJ2-3
D: TRBD2
size: NA
CDR3: CASLPLAGSTDTQYF
DNA: TGTGCCAGCCTCCCCCTAGCGGGTAGCACAGATACGCAGTATTTT

V: TRBV6-5
J: TRBJ2-5
D: NA
size: NA
CDR3: CASSSGPPSTQYF
DNA: TGTGCCAGCAGTTCGGGTCCCCCGTCCACCCAGTACTTC

V: TRBV13
J: TRBJ2-3
D: NA
size: once
CDR3: CASSSTRELDTDTQYF
DNA: TGTGCCAGCAGCTCCACCAGGGAACTCGACACAGATACGCAGTATTTT

V: TRBV5-6
J: TRBJ2-2
D: TRBD1
size: NA
CDR3: CASSPRAQGKPLPGELFF
DNA: TGTGCCAGCAGCCCTCGGGCACAGGGGAAGCCCCTACCCGGGGAGCTGTTTTTT

V: TRBV29-1
J: TRBJ2-3
D: TRBD2
size: NA
CDR3: CSHGDGGWNTQYF
DNA: TGCAGCCACGGGGACGGGGGGTGGAATACGCAGTATTTT

V: TRBV7-9
J: TRBJ2-5
D: TRBD2
size: NA
CDR3: CASAVSTSRETQYF
DNA: TGTGCCAGCGCAGTCTCGACTAGCCGAGAGACCCAGTACTTC

V: TRBV9
J: TRBJ2-7
D: TRBD2
size: NA
CDR3: CASSVGQLAGGAYEQYF
DNA: TGTGCCAGCAGCGTAGGGCAACTAGCGGGGGGGGCCTACGAGCAGTACTTC

V: TRBV18
J: TRBJ2-7
D: TRBD1
size: NA
CDR3: CASSGQGAVNEQYF
DNA: TGTGCCAGCTCGGGACAGGGGGCGGTCAACGAGCAGTACTTC

V: TRBV18
J: TRBJ2-3
D: TRBD2
size: once
CDR3: CASSPRGGSRTDTQYF
DNA: TGTGCCAGCTCCCCCCGGGGCGGGAGCCGCACAGATACGCAGTATTTT

V: TRBV11-2
J: TRBJ2-2
D: TRBD2
size: NA
CDR3: CASSDASLAGRPGELFF
DNA: TGTGCCAGCAGCGATGCCTCACTAGCGGGGCGACCCGGGGAGCTGTTTTTT

V: TRBV7-9
J: TRBJ1-2
D: TRBD1
size: few
CDR3: CASSLGTGNYGYTF
DNA: TGTGCCAGCAGCTTAGGGACAGGGAACTATGGCTACACCTTC

V: TRBV2
J: TRBJ2-2
D: NA
size: NA
CDR3: CASSEATSRSGELFF
DNA: TGTGCCAGCAGTGAAGCGACTAGTCGTTCCGGGGAGCTGTTTTTT

V: TRBV7-3
J: TRBJ2-3
D: NA
size: NA
CDR3: CASSPSVTDTQYF
DNA: TGTGCCAGCAGCCCTTCCGTCACAGATACGCAGTATTTT

V: TRBV12-3/TRBV12-4
J: TRBJ2-1
D: NA
size: NA
CDR3: CASSFLGNEQFF
DNA: TGTGCCAGCAGTTTTCTCGGTAATGAGCAGTTCTTC